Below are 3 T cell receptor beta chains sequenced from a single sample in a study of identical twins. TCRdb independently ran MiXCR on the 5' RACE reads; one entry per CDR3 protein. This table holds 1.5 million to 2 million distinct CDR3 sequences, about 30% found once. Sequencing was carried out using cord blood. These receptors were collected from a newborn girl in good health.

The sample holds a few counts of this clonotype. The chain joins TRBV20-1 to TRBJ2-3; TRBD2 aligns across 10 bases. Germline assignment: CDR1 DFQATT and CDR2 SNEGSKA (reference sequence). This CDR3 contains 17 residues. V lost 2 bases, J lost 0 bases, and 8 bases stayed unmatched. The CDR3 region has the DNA TGCAGTGCTAGATACCCCTATAGCGGGGGGAGCACAGATACGCAGTATTTT. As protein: CSARYPYSGGSTDTQYF.

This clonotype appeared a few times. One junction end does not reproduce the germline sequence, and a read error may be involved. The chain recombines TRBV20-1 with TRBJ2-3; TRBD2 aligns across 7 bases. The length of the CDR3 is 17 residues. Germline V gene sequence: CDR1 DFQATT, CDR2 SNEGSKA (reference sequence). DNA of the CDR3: TGCAGTGCTAGGGGGGAGGGGCCCACAAAAAGCACGGATACGCAGTATTTT. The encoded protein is CSARGEGPTKSTDTQYF.

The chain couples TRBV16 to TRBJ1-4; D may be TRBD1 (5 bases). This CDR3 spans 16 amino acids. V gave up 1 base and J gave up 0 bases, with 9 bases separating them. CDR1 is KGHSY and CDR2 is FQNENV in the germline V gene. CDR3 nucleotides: TGTGCCAGCAGCCAATGGACACAAGCAACTAATGAAAAACTGTTTTTT. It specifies CASSQWTQATNEKLFF.